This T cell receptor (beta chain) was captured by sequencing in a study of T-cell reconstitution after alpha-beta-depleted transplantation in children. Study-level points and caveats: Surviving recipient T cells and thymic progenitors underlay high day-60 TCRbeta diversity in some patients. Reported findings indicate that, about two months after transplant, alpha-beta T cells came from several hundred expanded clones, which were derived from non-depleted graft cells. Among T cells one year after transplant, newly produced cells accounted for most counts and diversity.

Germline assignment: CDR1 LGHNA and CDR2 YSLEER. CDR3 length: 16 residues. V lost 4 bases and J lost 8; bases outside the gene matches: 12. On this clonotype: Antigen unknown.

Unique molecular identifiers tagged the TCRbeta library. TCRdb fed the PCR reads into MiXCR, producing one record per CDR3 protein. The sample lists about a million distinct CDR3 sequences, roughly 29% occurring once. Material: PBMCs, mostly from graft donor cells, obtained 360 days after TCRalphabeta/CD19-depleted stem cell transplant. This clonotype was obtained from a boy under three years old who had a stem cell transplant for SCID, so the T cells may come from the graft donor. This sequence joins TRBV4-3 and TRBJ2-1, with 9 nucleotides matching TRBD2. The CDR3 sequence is CASSLAGTSSSDEQFF. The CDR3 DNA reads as TGCGCCAGCAGCCTAGCCGGGACTAGCTCTTCCGATGAGCAGTTCTTC.